This record covers a single TCR beta chain. Profiled with immunoSEQ multiplex PCR; TCRdb holds only in-frame clones, not every one. The sample holds 140,000 to 150,000 clones; about 87% are singletons and the top ten take more than 13%. The record originates from a study of T cell responses to AZD1222 COVID-19 vaccine. Germline V gene sequence: CDR1 SNHLY, CDR2 FYNNEI. V dropped 4 bases and J dropped 4 bases, with 19 bases sitting between them. The CDR3 extends over 16 amino acids. The chain uses TRBV2 and TRBJ1-1; no reliable D call. The receptor comes from an adult in good health. The sequences come from peripheral blood, collected on day 0 of AZD1222 vaccination. The CDR3 sequence is CASSARSVRVATEAFF. The CDR3 DNA is TGTGCCAGCAGTGCCAGGAGCGTTAGGGTGGCCACTGAAGCTTTCTTT.